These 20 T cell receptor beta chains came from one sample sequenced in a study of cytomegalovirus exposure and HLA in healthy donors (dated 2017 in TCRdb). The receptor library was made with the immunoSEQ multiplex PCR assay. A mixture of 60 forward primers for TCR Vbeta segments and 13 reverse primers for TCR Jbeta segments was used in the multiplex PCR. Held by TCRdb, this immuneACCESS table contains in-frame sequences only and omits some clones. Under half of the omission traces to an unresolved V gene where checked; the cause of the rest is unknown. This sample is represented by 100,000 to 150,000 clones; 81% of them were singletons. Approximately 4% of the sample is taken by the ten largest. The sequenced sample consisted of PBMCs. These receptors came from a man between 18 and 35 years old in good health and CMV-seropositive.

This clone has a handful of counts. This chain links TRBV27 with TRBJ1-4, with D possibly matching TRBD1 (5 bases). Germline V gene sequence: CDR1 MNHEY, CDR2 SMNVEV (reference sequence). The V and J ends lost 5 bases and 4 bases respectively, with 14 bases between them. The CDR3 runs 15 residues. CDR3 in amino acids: CASSPTGDFNEKLFF. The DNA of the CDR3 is TGTGCCAGCAGTCCCACGGGGGACTTTAATGAAAAACTGTTTTTT.

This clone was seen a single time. The CDR3 nucleotides are TGTGCCAGCAGCCAAAGACCGGGACAGGGGGCGGGAAAGTACTTC. The encoded protein is CASSQRPGQGAGKYF. The chain employs TRBV4-2 and TRBJ2-7; 12 bases line up with TRBD1. The CDR3 is 15 amino acids. CDR1 is LGHNA, CDR2 YNFKEQ, per germline. V lost 2 bases to trimming and J lost 11 bases; unmatched junction nucleotides: 10.

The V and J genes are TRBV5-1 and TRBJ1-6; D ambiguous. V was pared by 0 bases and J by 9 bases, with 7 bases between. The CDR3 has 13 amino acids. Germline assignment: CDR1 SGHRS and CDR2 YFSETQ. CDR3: CASSLDLLSPLHF. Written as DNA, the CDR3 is TGCGCCAGCAGCTTGGACTTGCTTTCACCCCTCCACTTT.

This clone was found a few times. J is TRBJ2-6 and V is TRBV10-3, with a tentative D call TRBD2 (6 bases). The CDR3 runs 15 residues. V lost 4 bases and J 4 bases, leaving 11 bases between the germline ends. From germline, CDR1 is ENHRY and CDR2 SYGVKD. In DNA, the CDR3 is TGTGCCATCAGTGTAGGAGGGGTCGGGGCCAACGTCCTGACTTTC. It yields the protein CAISVGGVGANVLTF.

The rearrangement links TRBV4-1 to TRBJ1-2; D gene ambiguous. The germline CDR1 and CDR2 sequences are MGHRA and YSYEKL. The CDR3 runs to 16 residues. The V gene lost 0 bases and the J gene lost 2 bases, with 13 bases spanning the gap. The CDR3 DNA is TGCGCCAGCAGCCAAGATATCGCACTTGTAAACTATGGCTACACCTTC. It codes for CASSQDIALVNYGYTF.

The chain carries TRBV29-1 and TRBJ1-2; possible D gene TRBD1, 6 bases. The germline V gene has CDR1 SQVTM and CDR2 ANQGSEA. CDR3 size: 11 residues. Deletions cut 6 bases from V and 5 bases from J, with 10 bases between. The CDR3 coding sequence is TGCAGCGTACAGGGAAGGTATGGCTACACCTTC. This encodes CSVQGRYGYTF.

CDR3 in amino acids: CASSVEQGAYEQYF. The DNA of the CDR3 is TGTGCCAGCAGCGTAGAACAGGGCGCCTACGAGCAGTACTTC. V gene TRBV9 combines with J gene TRBJ2-7, with a weak D call TRBD1 (6 bases). Deletions cut 0 bases from V and 2 bases from J, with 9 bases between. CDR3 length: 14 amino acids. The germline V gene has CDR1 SGDLS and CDR2 YYNGEE. Variable domain in full (rest from reference TRBV9 and TRBJ2-7): DSGVTQTPKHLITATGQRVTLRCSPRSGDLSVYWYQQSLDQGLQFLIQYYNGEERAKGNILERFSAQQFPDLHSELNLSSLELGDSALYFCASSVEQGAYEQYFGPGTRLTVT.

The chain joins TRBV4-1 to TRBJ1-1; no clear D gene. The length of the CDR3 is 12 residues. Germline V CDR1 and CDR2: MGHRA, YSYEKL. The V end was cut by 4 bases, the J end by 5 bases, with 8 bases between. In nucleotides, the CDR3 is TGCGCCAGCAGCCGGGTCGGGACTGAAGCTTTCTTT. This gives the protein CASSRVGTEAFF.

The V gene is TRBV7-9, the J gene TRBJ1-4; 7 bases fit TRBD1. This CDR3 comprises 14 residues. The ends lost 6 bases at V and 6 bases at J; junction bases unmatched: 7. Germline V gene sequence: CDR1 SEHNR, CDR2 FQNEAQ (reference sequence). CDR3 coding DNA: TGTGCCAGCAGGACAGGGTATCGGGATGAAAAACTGTTTTTT. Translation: CASRTGYRDEKLFF.

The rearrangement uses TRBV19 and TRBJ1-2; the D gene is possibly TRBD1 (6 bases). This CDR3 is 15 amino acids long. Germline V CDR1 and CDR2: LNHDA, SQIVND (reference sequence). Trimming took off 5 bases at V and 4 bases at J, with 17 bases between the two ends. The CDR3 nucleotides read TGTGCCAGTAGTCGGGCACAGGGATTGGCCTATGGCTACACCTTC. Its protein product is CASSRAQGLAYGYTF.

This CDR3 reads CASRPTGVSVYGYTF. The CDR3 DNA sequence: TGCGCCAGCAGGCCAACAGGGGTCTCCGTTTATGGCTACACCTTC. This chain links TRBV5-1 with TRBJ1-2; 7 bases align to TRBD1. CDR3 size: 15 residues. The trim removed 5 bases at V and 5 bases at J, leaving 12 bases unmatched. Germline assignment: CDR1 SGHRS and CDR2 YFSETQ. The full variable domain, with the rest looked up from reference TRBV5-1 and TRBJ1-2, is KAGVTQTPRYLIKTRGQQVTLSCSPISGHRSVSWYQQTPGQGLQFLFEYFSETQRNKGNFPGRFSGRQFSNSRSEMNVSTLELGDSALYLCASRPTGVSVYGYTFGSGTRLTVV.

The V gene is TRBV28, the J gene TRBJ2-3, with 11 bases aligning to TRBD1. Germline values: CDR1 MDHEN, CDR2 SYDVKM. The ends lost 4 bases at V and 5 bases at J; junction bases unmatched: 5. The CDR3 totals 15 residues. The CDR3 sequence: CASSYRDRGIDTQYF. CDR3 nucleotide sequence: TGTGCCAGCAGTTACCGGGACAGGGGGATAGATACGCAGTATTTT.

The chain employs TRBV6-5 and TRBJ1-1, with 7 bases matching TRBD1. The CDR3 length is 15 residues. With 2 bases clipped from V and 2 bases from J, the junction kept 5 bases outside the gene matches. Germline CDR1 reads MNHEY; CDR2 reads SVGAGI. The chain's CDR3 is CASSYDRAENTEAFF. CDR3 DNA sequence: TGTGCCAGCAGTTACGACAGGGCGGAAAACACTGAAGCTTTCTTT.

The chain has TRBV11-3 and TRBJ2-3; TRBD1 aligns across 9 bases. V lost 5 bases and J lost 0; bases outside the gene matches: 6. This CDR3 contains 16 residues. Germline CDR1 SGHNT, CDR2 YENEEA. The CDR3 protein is CASSRRTGASTDTQYF. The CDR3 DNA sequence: TGTGCCAGCAGCCGACGGACAGGGGCCAGCACAGATACGCAGTATTTT.

CDR3 DNA sequence: TGTGCCAGCAGTTTATCGGGGGGACAGGGGATCCCGTACGAGCAGTACTTC. The encoded protein is CASSLSGGQGIPYEQYF. This chain connects TRBV27 to TRBJ2-7; 10 bases agree with TRBD1. V was clipped by 0 bases and J by 4 bases; unmatched bases: 9. This CDR3 spans 17 amino acids. CDR1 MNHEY and CDR2 SMNVEV come from the germline V gene (reference sequence).

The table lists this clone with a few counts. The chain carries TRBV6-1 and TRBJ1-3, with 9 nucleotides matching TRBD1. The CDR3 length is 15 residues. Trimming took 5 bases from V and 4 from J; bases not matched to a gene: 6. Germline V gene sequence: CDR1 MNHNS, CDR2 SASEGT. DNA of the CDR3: TGTGCCAGCAGTAGCCGGGACAGGGACGGAAACACCATATATTTT. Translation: CASSSRDRDGNTIYF.

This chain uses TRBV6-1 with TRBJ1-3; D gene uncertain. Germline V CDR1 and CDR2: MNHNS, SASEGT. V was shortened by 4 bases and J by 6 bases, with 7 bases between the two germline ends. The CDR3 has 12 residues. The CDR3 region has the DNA TGTGCCAGCAGTGTCCGGGAAAACACCATATATTTT. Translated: CASSVRENTIYF.

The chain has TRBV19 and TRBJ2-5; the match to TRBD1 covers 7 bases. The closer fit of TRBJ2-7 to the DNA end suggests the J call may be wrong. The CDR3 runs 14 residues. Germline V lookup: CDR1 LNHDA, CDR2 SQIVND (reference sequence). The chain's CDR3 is CASSITGQNYEQYF. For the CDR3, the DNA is TGTGCCAGTAGTATTACGGGACAGAACTACGAGCAGTACTTC.

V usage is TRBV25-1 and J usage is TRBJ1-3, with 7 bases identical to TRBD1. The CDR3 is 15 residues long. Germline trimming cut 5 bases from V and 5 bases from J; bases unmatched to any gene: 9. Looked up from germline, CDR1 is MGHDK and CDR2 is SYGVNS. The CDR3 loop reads CASSSRDSPRNTIYF. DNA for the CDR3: TGTGCCAGCAGTAGCCGGGACAGTCCGAGAAACACCATATATTTT.

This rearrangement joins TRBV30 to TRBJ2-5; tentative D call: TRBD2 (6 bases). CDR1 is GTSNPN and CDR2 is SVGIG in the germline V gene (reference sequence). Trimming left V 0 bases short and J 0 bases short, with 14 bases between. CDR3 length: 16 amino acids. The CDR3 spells CAWSVLIWRDQETQYF. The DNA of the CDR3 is TGTGCCTGGAGTGTACTTATTTGGAGGGACCAAGAGACCCAGTACTTC.